The 26 T cell receptor beta chains below were found in one sample sequenced in a study of blood T cell repertoires in COVID-19. The data were produced by immunoSEQ multiplex PCR, yet TCRdb's version contains in-frame clones alone and is incomplete. The sample carries some 240,000 clones, 85% recorded once. Material: PBMCs or T cells enriched from blood (not recorded which). The receptor set was obtained from a woman aged 45-65 years who had been exposed to COVID-19.

This clone was seen once. The chain carries TRBV2 and TRBJ1-5; D call uncertain. Germline V gene lookup returns CDR1 SNHLY and CDR2 FYNNEI. The CDR3 runs to 14 residues. Trimming stripped 5 bases from V and 4 bases from J, with 12 bases between. For the CDR3, the DNA is TGTGCCAGCAGTACCGGGAGGCAAAATCAGCCCCAGCATTTT. Translation gives CASSTGRQNQPQHF.

In this sample, this clone turned up once. The chain joins TRBV5-8 to TRBJ1-5; D is unresolved. From germline, CDR1 is SGHTS and CDR2 YDEGEE. The CDR3 has 14 residues. Trimming shortened V by 1 base and J by 7 bases, and 12 bases separated the two germline ends. CDR3 DNA sequence: TGTGCCAGCAGCTTGTCGAGGCTCCGGCAGCCCCAGCATTTT. Translated, it gives CASSLSRLRQPQHF.

The rearrangement joins TRBV27 to TRBJ1-1, with 10 bases that match TRBD1. Losses at the gene ends were 8 bases for V and 5 bases for J; bases not matched to a gene: 5. The CDR3 runs to 13 residues. Per the germline V gene, CDR1 is MNHEY and CDR2 is SMNVEV (reference sequence). The CDR3 DNA follows: TGTGCCAGCGGACAGGGGGTGGGGACTGAAGCTTTCTTT. This translates into CASGQGVGTEAFF.

The rearrangement uses TRBV5-1 and TRBJ2-1; TRBD1 aligns across 12 bases. The CDR3 spans 15 residues. V shed 2 bases, J shed 7 bases, and the junction held 4 bases outside the gene matches. In germline, CDR1 is SGHRS, CDR2 YFSETQ. In DNA, the CDR3 is TGCGCCAGCAGCTTAGGGGGACAGGGGGCGAATGAGCAGTTCTTC. Translating it yields CASSLGGQGANEQFF.

The chain couples TRBV5-1 to TRBJ1-1, with D unclear. Trimming removed 7 bases at V and 1 base at J, with 20 bases between. CDR1 is SGHRS, CDR2 YFSETQ, per germline. The CDR3 has 16 amino acids. DNA of the CDR3: TGCGCCAGCGGTATGGGAGTCGGAGTCGGGAACACTGAAGCTTTCTTT. Translated: CASGMGVGVGNTEAFF.

A word on this clone: A single base is all that separates this from a far larger clone, so a read error is likely. This chain uses TRBV12-3 or TRBV12-4 with TRBJ1-1; a possible D gene is TRBD1 (5 bases). Trimming stripped 6 bases from V and 3 bases from J, with 8 bases between. The CDR3 runs 12 residues. CDR3 in amino acids: CASSLQDTEAFF. Written as DNA, the CDR3 is TGTGCCAGCAGCTTACAGGACACTGAAGCTTTCTTT.

The chain couples TRBV28 to TRBJ1-1, with 8 bases lining up with TRBD1. The CDR3 sequence is 17 residues long. Trimming at V came to 5 bases and at J to 0 bases, leaving 11 bases not matched to a gene. Germline V CDR1 and CDR2: MDHEN, SYDVKM. This chain's CDR3 is CASSIRTGTTMNTEAFF. In DNA form, the CDR3 reads TGTGCCAGCAGTATCAGGACAGGGACCACTATGAACACTGAAGCTTTCTTT.

This sequence joins TRBV12-3 or TRBV12-4 and TRBJ1-1; D unresolved. V dropped 0 bases and J dropped 8 bases, with 10 bases sitting between them. The CDR3 covers 13 residues. The CDR3 bases are TGTGCCAGCAGTTTAGCCGTAATCGGGGAAGCTTTCTTT. It codes for CASSLAVIGEAFF.

The chain carries TRBV4-3 and TRBJ2-7; 12 bases fit TRBD1. Germline loops: CDR1 LGHNA, CDR2 YSLEER. Losses at the gene ends were 3 bases for V and 3 bases for J; bases not matched to a gene: 6. This CDR3 comprises 16 residues. This CDR3 is CASSQAGTGGFYEQYF. The CDR3 DNA sequence: TGCGCCAGCAGCCAGGCAGGGACAGGGGGCTTCTACGAGCAGTACTTC.

In DNA, the CDR3 is TGTGCCAGCAGTTCCGGCTCGGCGGTAGATACGCAGTATTTT. Its translation is CASSSGSAVDTQYF. The chain joins TRBV27 to TRBJ2-3; D call uncertain. CDR3 length: 14 amino acids. From germline, CDR1 is MNHEY and CDR2 SMNVEV (reference sequence). Trimming removed 4 bases from V and 5 bases from J, with 13 bases in between.

The V call is TRBV13, the J call TRBJ2-5; 7 nucleotides line up with TRBD1. Germline V gives CDR1 PRHDT, CDR2 FYEKMQ (reference sequence). The CDR3 sequence is 15 residues long. J lost 4 bases, V lost 5 bases, and 10 bases had no gene match. CDR3 sequence: CASSPGQEVGETQYF. The DNA of the CDR3 is TGTGCCAGCAGCCCCGGACAGGAAGTAGGAGAGACCCAGTACTTC.

The V gene is TRBV19, the J gene TRBJ1-1, with D unclear. The germline V and J ends were trimmed by 3 bases and 5 bases, with 10 bases remaining between them. Germline values: CDR1 LNHDA, CDR2 SQIVND (reference sequence). The CDR3 contains 13 residues. In nucleotides, the CDR3 is TGTGCCAGTAGTATCGGAAAGAGGACTGAAGCTTTCTTT. Translating gives CASSIGKRTEAFF.

The chain joins TRBV29-1 to TRBJ2-3; tentative D call: TRBD1 (6 bases). This CDR3 is built from 14 residues. The ends were cut back, 4 bases at V and 5 bases at J, with 16 bases in the middle. The germline V gene encodes CDR1 SQVTM and CDR2 ANQGSEA. The CDR3 region is CSVVRQGLLDTQYF. The CDR3 nucleotides are TGCAGCGTTGTCCGGCAGGGGCTTTTAGATACGCAGTATTTT.

The rearrangement uses TRBV5-6 and TRBJ2-1, with 7 bases identical to TRBD1. CDR3 size: 14 residues. The V gene's germline CDR1 is SGHDT and CDR2 YYEEEE. The V gene end was trimmed by 5 bases and the J gene end by 7 bases; junction bases not matched to a gene: 9. CDR3 DNA sequence: TGTGCCAGCAGTTCCTGGACAGGAAGAAATGAGCAGTTCTTC. This gives the protein CASSSWTGRNEQFF.

V gene TRBV25-1 combines with J gene TRBJ1-1; D remains unclear. From germline, CDR1 is MGHDK and CDR2 SYGVNS. CDR3 length: 11 residues. V was pared by 11 bases and J by 2 bases, with 9 bases between. CDR3 coding DNA: TGTGCCGTACAAATAAACACTGAAGCTTTCTTT. It encodes CAVQINTEAFF.

The chain joins TRBV7-8 to TRBJ1-5, with a weak D call TRBD1 (5 bases). There are 13 residues in the CDR3. Trimming took 5 bases from V and 5 from J, leaving 10 bases between them. Germline V gene sequence: CDR1 SGHVS, CDR2 FQNEAQ. The CDR3 spells CASSRRGDQPQHF. The CDR3 DNA reads as TGTGCCAGCAGCCGGCGGGGGGATCAGCCCCAGCATTTT.

The chain employs TRBV5-6 and TRBJ1-5; D might be TRBD1 (5 bases). Trimming left V 4 bases short and J 4 bases short, with 12 bases between. This CDR3 has 14 residues. The germline V gene has CDR1 SGHDT and CDR2 YYEEEE. The CDR3 DNA is TGTGCCAGCAGCCACGTGACAGAGAATCAGCCCCAGCATTTT. Translating gives CASSHVTENQPQHF.

The J gene is TRBJ1-6, the V gene TRBV19; 12 bases agree with TRBD1. V shed 3 bases, J shed 0 bases, and the junction held 9 bases outside the gene matches. This CDR3 comprises 20 residues. CDR1 and CDR2 from the germline V gene are LNHDA and SQIVND (reference sequence). CDR3 residues: CASSIRGQGARSSYNSPLHF. The CDR3 DNA sequence: TGTGCCAGTAGTATTCGGGGACAGGGGGCTAGAAGCTCCTATAATTCACCCCTCCACTTT.

The chain links TRBV7-9 to TRBJ1-2; 9 bases fit TRBD1. CDR3 length: 13 residues. The junction had 12 bases not matched to a gene; V was cut back by 6 bases and J by 13 bases. Per germline, CDR1 SEHNR and CDR2 FQNEAQ (reference sequence). The CDR3 reads CASRYRDRESSTF. The CDR3 DNA follows: TGTGCCAGCAGGTACCGGGACAGGGAGAGCAGCACCTTC.

The gene calls are TRBV27 and TRBJ2-5, with TRBD1 matching 7 bases. The V gene's germline CDR1 is MNHEY and CDR2 SMNVEV (reference sequence). Losses at the gene ends were 5 bases for V and 5 bases for J; bases not matched to a gene: 8. The CDR3 length is 14 residues. CDR3 protein: CASSPKTGLETQYF. The CDR3 DNA reads TGTGCCAGCAGTCCCAAGACAGGGCTGGAGACCCAGTACTTC.

J is TRBJ1-2 and V is TRBV6-1, with D perhaps matching TRBD1 (5 bases). The CDR3 totals 12 residues. Germline CDR1 reads MNHNS; CDR2 reads SASEGT. Trimming removed 2 bases from V and 8 bases from J, with 9 bases in between. For the CDR3, the DNA is TGTGCCAGCAGTGAAAGGCGGGGCGGCTACACCTTC. Its protein is CASSERRGGYTF.

This clone occurred once. The V call is TRBV15, the J call TRBJ1-5, with 9 nucleotides matching TRBD1. CDR1 and CDR2 from the germline V gene are LNHNV and YYDKDF (reference sequence). The CDR3 is 17 amino acids. J lost 5 bases, V lost 0 bases, and 8 bases had no gene match. The chain's CDR3 is CATSRDLSDRGYQPQHF. CDR3 bases: TGTGCCACCAGCAGAGATCTCTCGGACAGGGGCTATCAGCCCCAGCATTTT.

This sequence joins TRBV2 and TRBJ2-1, with a weak D call TRBD1 (5 bases). The V gene's germline CDR1 is SNHLY and CDR2 FYNNEI. This CDR3 is 16 amino acids long. V was cut by 7 bases and J by 0 bases, with 16 bases left in between. The CDR3 is CASIFRVMSSYNEQFF. CDR3 nucleotides: TGTGCCAGCATTTTCAGGGTAATGAGCTCCTACAATGAGCAGTTCTTC.

The chain employs TRBV5-4 and TRBJ1-1, with 7 nucleotides matching TRBD1. Germline CDR1 reads SGHNT; CDR2 reads YYREEE (reference sequence). V was clipped by 4 bases and J by 5 bases; unmatched bases: 11. The CDR3 totals 15 residues. CDR3 sequence reads: CASSGRTGEGTEAFF. The DNA for the CDR3 is TGTGCCAGCAGCGGCCGCACAGGGGAAGGGACTGAAGCTTTCTTT.

CDR3 coding DNA: TGTGCCAGCAGCTTCAGCGGGAGCTACAATGAGCAGTTCTTC. Its translation: CASSFSGSYNEQFF. The chain joins TRBV7-9 to TRBJ2-1; 8 nucleotides match TRBD2. The CDR3 sequence is 14 residues long. V was clipped by 3 bases and J by 3 bases; unmatched bases: 1. Germline lookup yields CDR1 SEHNR and CDR2 FQNEAQ (reference sequence). Using reference TRBV7-9 and TRBJ2-1 for the parts outside the CDR3, the full variable domain is DTGVSQNPRHKITKRGQNVTFRCDPISEHNRLYWYRQTLGQGPEFLTYFQNEAQLEKSRLLSDRFSAERPKGSFSTLEIQRTEQGDSAMYLCASSFSGSYNEQFFGPGTRLTVL.

The chain recombines TRBV5-1 with TRBJ2-2; tentatively, D is TRBD1 (6 bases). This CDR3 is 15 amino acids long. V dropped 3 bases and J dropped 4 bases, with 13 bases sitting between them. Per the germline V gene, CDR1 is SGHRS and CDR2 is YFSETQ. The CDR3: CASSYKVGATGELFF. The CDR3, as DNA: TGCGCCAGCAGCTATAAGGTGGGGGCCACCGGGGAGCTGTTTTTT.